This note documents a single T cell receptor beta chain sequence. This clonotype was seen at least ten times. The clone's antigen remains unknown. No base quality values were provided; no much bigger clone lies one nucleotide off. The library was built for alpha chains, so this beta chain is an off-target read and its size means little. These data come from a study of spatial heterogeneity in lung cancer (dated by TCRdb to between 2017 and 2020). At the level of the whole study: Beta-chain transcripts were consistently detected in greater numbers than alpha-chain transcripts, which likely reflected higher beta-chain transcript abundance. In tumor regions, TCR transcript counts showed a strong correlation with a T cell transcriptional module score derived from matched bulk RNA-seq. TCR alpha and beta repertoires were quantitatively compared across multiple tumor regions, matched nontumor lung and blood in non-small cell lung cancer. At surgery, hundreds of tumor regions, approximately 64 matched nontumor lung samples and 56 PBMC samples were TCR-sequenced for both alpha and beta chains. Nonsynonymous mutation counts, determined by whole-exome sequencing of tumor tissue, were related to features of the TCR repertoire. In the raw uncorrected reads, each unique combination of TCR and UMI appeared more than ten times on average.

Library preparation was by 5' RACE. Sequencer: NextSeq 500. In the TCR library protocol, a unique molecular identifier was attached to each TCR cDNA molecule so that PCR and sequencing errors could be corrected. The paper's processing steps were these. TCR identification, UMI-based error correction and CDR3 extraction were performed with Decombinator tools. Expanded TCRs were defined as those above a frequency of 2 per 1,000, corresponding to the top 1% of the tumor frequency distribution. Expanded tumor TCRs were classed as regional if statistically deemed absent (corrected P<0.05) from at least one tumor region, otherwise ubiquitous. Rényi diversity was computed with the R vegan package after subsampling each repertoire 100 times to 5,000 TCRs. CDR3 similarity networks were constructed using string-kernel similarity of amino acid triplets, with links drawn between CDR3s whose pairwise similarity was above 0.82. TCRdb redid the processing of the public reads, applying fastp at Q25 and MiXCR, and retained in-frame beta chains. A single entry per CDR3 protein holds the most common genes and DNA from its merged rows. The V and J calls, along with clone size, are taken from TCRdb and not from the paper's own processing. Counted in this sample were 16,000 or so distinct CDR3 sequences; approximately 6.9% of them appeared once. Around a fifth of the sample is in the top ten clones.

The paper as a whole reports these results and caveats: TCR-seq was estimated to cover only 6% to 7% of tumor T cells for alpha chains and 13% for beta chains. Counts of ubiquitous and regional expanded TCRs were found to correlate with counts of ubiquitous and regional nonsynonymous mutations, respectively. The tumor nonsynonymous mutation count correlated with the number of expanded alpha and beta TCRs within the tumor. Confirming at a functional level the hypothesis that regional TCRs recognize regional mutations was considered to require additional single-cell paired TCR alpha and beta sequencing.

The meaning of the sample's time point label: sample taken at primary tumor resection. Samples were obtained from roughly 72 patients with early-stage, untreated non-small cell lung cancer from the lung TRACERx cohort. For TCR sequencing, whole RNA was extracted from tumor and nontumor lung tissue, or from cryopreserved PBMC samples, and no cell sorting was done. Only patients with enough RNA available from two or more tumor regions were chosen for TCR sequencing. A lung pathologist reviewed the tumor and adjacent nontumor lung specimens before the specimens were selected. CDR1 and CDR2 are read off the germline V gene as MGHRA and YSYEKL. There are 15 amino acids in the CDR3, from cysteine to phenylalanine inclusive. Only the CDR3 DNA stays, 45 bases, in frame from base 1. V trim: 1 base; J trim: 8 bases; unmatched bases: 7.

The chain is made from TRBV4-1 and TRBJ2-3; TRBD1 aligns with 9 central bases. The source is a female donor with early-stage non-small cell lung cancer. The material sequenced was lung tumor tissue, taken at surgery. The encoded CDR3 is CASSQGDRGSGTQYF. The sequenced DNA is TGCGCCAGCAGCCAAGGAGACAGGGGGTCCGGTACGCAGTATTTT.